The entry below describes one TCR beta chain. These data belong to a study of shared clonotypes between healthy human individuals. The study ran the assay at deep level. Each cell subset's genomic DNA was divided evenly among several immunoSEQ plates. The input for sorted-subset replicate PCRs was about 210 ng DNA, about 30,000 T cell genomes. Profiling relied on immunoSEQ multiplex PCR, and the TCRdb table lists in-frame clones only, not all of them. The table has around 650,000 clones, roughly 96% seen once. V shed 8 bases and J shed 8 bases, with 15 bases lying between them. The CDR3 is 13 amino acids. Per germline, CDR1 SNHLY and CDR2 FYNNEI. CD8 cells regarded as naive lacked CD45RO, were positively chosen for CCR7, and omitted terminally differentiated effector memory CD45RA+ cells. Those who donated, Caucasian adults without exception, all lived in Nashville, Tennessee.

This chain links TRBV2 with TRBJ1-4; TRBD1 is a possible D gene (5 bases). The sample comprised naive CD8+ T cells sorted from blood. The clonotype was recovered from a woman aged 25 to 39 in good health. The CDR3 sequence is CASASGSDEKLFF. In DNA form, the CDR3 reads TGTGCCAGCGCATCAGGGTCGGACGAAAAACTGTTTTTT.